Listed below are T cell receptor beta chains from one sample, sequenced in a study of Graves' ophthalmopathy and Graves' hyperthyroidism. One entry per CDR3 protein results from TCRdb running MiXCR on the multiplex PCR reads. The table includes about 660,000 distinct CDR3 sequences, 35% to 45% detected once. Source material: peripheral blood. The receptors derive from an adult man with Graves' ophthalmopathy. The CDR3 runs from the conserved cysteine through the conserved F or W. A D gene is named only where the DNA matches it firmly. Only part of the rows carry a size: once, few, many, or a class if the clone is expanded.

v_gene	d_gene	j_gene	len	abundance	CDR3aa	CDR3nt
TRBV20-1	-	TRBJ1-1	15	few	CSARRVTDLNTEAFF	TGCAGTGCTAGGCGGGTTACAGACTTGAACACTGAAGCTTTCTTT
TRBV10-3	TRBD1	TRBJ1-5	17	-	CASRGGTGAFLNQPQHF	TGTGCCAGCAGAGGGGGGACAGGTGCCTTTCTCAATCAGCCCCAGCATTTT
TRBV19	-	TRBJ2-6	18	many	CASSIEGSGQSGANVLTF	TGTGCCAGTAGTATAGAGGGGTCAGGGCAATCTGGGGCCAACGTCCTGACTTTC
TRBV12-3/TRBV12-4	TRBD1	TRBJ2-7	15	many	CASSGSTGSAYEQYF	TGTGCCAGCAGTGGGTCGACAGGGTCCGCCTACGAGCAGTACTTC
TRBV29-1	TRBD2	TRBJ2-5	14	-	CSVVRLAGEVTQYF	TGCAGCGTTGTACGGCTAGCGGGAGAGGTGACCCAGTACTTC
TRBV20-1	TRBD2	TRBJ2-7	15	few	CSARFLAGGNYEQYF	TGCAGTGCTAGATTCCTAGCGGGGGGAAACTACGAGCAGTACTTC
TRBV20-1	-	TRBJ1-2	12	-	CSASGTNYGYTF	TGCAGTGCTAGTGGGACTAACTATGGCTACACCTTC
TRBV30	-	TRBJ2-7	12	-	CAWGQRPWGQYF	TGTGCCTGGGGTCAGAGGCCTTGGGGGCAGTACTTC
TRBV7-9	-	TRBJ2-5	11	many	CASSFMETQYF	TGTGCCAGCAGCTTTATGGAGACCCAGTACTTC
TRBV6-6	TRBD1	TRBJ1-5	16	once	CAGSETGQGFGGPQHF	TGTGCCGGCAGTGAGACTGGACAGGGGTTTGGGGGGCCCCAGCATTTT
TRBV7-3	TRBD1	TRBJ2-7	14	-	CAISESPGDREQYF	TGTGCCATCAGTGAGTCGCCGGGGGACAGGGAGCAGTACTTC
TRBV11-2	TRBD1	TRBJ1-1	15	many	CASSSTGGRNTEAFF	TGTGCCAGCAGCTCGACAGGGGGACGGAACACTGAAGCTTTCTTT
TRBV5-1	-	TRBJ2-5	15	few	CASSRKTGSEETQYF	TGCGCCAGCAGCCGTAAAACAGGGTCCGAGGAGACCCAGTACTTC
TRBV20-1	TRBD2	TRBJ2-5	16	-	CSARDRLAGSQETQYF	TGCAGTGCTAGAGATAGACTAGCGGGCTCCCAAGAGACCCAGTACTTC
TRBV12-3/TRBV12-4	TRBD1	TRBJ2-5	17	many	CASSSSSTGGRRETQYF	TGTGCCAGCAGTTCCTCGTCCACAGGGGGCCGACGGGAGACCCAGTACTTC
TRBV29-1	-	TRBJ2-7	11	few	CSSSGSYEQYF	TGCAGCAGTTCCGGGAGCTACGAGCAGTACTTC
TRBV7-3	-	TRBJ2-5	15	many	CASSLSQATQETQYF	TGTGCCAGCAGCTTATCACAGGCCACCCAAGAGACCCAGTACTTC
TRBV7-6	-	TRBJ2-7	13	many	CASSLGNDYEQYF	TGTGCCAGCAGCTTAGGGAACGACTACGAGCAGTACTTC
TRBV4-1	-	TRBJ1-3	15	once	CASGPQLGVGNTIYF	TGCGCCAGCGGCCCCCAGCTAGGGGTCGGAAACACCATATATTTT
TRBV20-1	TRBD1	TRBJ1-6	15	many	CSAIQTGEGNSPLHF	TGCAGTGCTATCCAGACAGGGGAAGGGAATTCACCCCTCCACTTT
TRBV29-1	-	TRBJ2-1	14	-	CSVEEYSGYNEQFF	TGCAGCGTTGAAGAGTATAGTGGATACAATGAGCAGTTCTTC
TRBV5-5	TRBD2	TRBJ2-5	14	many	CASSAGLEQETQYF	TGTGCCAGCAGCGCGGGACTAGAACAAGAGACCCAGTACTTC
TRBV29-1	-	TRBJ2-7	13	many	CSVASDRAYEQYF	TGCAGCGTTGCTTCGGACAGAGCCTACGAGCAGTACTTC
TRBV25-1	-	TRBJ1-2	14	many	CASSEGGLTYGYTF	TGTGCCAGCAGTGAGGGGGGACTGACATATGGCTACACCTTC
TRBV4-2	TRBD2	TRBJ2-7	17	-	CASSQGLAGGLACEQYF	TGTGCCAGCAGCCAAGGACTAGCGGGGGGGCTGGCCTGCGAGCAGTACTTC
TRBV29-1	-	TRBJ1-2	11	-	CSTQGNYGYTF	TGCAGCACCCAGGGGAACTATGGCTACACCTTC
TRBV7-9	-	TRBJ1-1	15	many	CASSFLAAMNTEAFF	TGTGCCAGCAGCTTTTTAGCAGCTATGAACACTGAAGCTTTCTTT
TRBV20-1	-	TRBJ1-5	13	-	CSASRGLGVPQHF	TGCAGTGCTAGCCGGGGACTAGGGGTGCCCCAGCATTTT
TRBV2	-	TRBJ2-5	15	-	CASSDGVEVRKTQYF	TGTGCCAGCAGTGACGGAGTAGAAGTCAGGAAGACCCAGTACTTC